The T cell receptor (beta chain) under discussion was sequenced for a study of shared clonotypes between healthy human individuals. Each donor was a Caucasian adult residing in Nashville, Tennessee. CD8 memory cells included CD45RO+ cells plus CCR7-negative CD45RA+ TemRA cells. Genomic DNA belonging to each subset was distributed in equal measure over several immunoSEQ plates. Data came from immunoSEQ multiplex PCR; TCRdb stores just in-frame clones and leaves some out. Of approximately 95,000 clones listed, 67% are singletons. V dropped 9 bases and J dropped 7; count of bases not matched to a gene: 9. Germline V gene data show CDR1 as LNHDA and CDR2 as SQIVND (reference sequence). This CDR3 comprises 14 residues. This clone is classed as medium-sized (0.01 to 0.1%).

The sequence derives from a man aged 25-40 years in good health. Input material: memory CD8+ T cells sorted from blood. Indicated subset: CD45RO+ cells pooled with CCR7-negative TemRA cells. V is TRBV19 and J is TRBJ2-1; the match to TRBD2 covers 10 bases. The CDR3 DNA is TGTGCCAGAAAAATGTGTAGCGGGAGGAATGAGCAGTTCTTC. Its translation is CARKMCSGRNEQFF.